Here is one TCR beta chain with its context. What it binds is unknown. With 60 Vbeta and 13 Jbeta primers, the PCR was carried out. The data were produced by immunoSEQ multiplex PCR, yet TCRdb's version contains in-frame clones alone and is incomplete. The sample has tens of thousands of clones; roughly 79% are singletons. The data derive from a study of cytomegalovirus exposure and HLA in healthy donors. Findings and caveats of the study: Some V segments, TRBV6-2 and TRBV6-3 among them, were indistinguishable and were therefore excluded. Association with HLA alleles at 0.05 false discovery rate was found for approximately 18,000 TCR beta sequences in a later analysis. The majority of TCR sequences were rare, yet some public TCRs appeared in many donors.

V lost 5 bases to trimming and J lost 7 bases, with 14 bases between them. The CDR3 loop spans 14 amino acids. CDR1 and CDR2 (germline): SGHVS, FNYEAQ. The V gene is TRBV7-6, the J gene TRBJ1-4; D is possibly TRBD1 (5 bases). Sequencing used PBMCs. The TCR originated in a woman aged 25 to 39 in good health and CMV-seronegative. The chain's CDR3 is CASSPQRGGEKLFF. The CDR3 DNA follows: TGTGCCAGCAGCCCCCAAAGGGGAGGTGAAAAACTGTTTTTT.